A selection of T cell receptor beta chains follows, all from one sample in a study of blood T cell repertoires in COVID-19. Generated by immunoSEQ multiplex PCR, the TCRdb table keeps only in-frame clones and is missing some. Of approximately 300,000 clones in the sample, 80% to 90% were seen once. Sequenced material: peripheral blood. The receptors derive from a man in his late teens or twenties who had recovered from COVID-19. Each CDR3 is given without its conserved first and last residue. Each record gives: CDR3 length, J gene, V gene, CDR3 protein.

>13|TRBJ1-2|TRBV6-5
ASIMTTGSGYGYT
>13|TRBJ1-6|TRBV6-5
ASSYSNGYNSPLH
>11|TRBJ2-5|TRBV10-1
ASSHTGEETQY
>14|TRBJ2-7|TRBV3-1/TRBV3-2
ASSQRLRGSTYEQY
>11|TRBJ1-2|TRBV2
ASKPSRLLGYT
>14|TRBJ1-4|TRBV7-9
ASSLGLSTVSEKLF
>14|TRBJ2-3|TRBV4-3
ASSQGFSGVADTQY
>11|TRBJ1-1|TRBV4-3
ASSQDGQGKAF
>14|TRBJ2-1|TRBV18
ASSPPGSGEYNEQF
>12|TRBJ1-2|TRBV11-2
ASSLSTENYGYT
>13|TRBJ2-7|TRBV11-2
ASSLEMLVDYEQY
>12|TRBJ2-3|TRBV10-3
AIRWDYLTDTQY
>14|TRBJ2-7|TRBV19
ASSIEALKPLWEQY
>12|TRBJ1-1|TRBV7-2
ASSNTGGDTEAF
>13|TRBJ1-2|TRBV6-5
ASSYDSGSTYGYT
>11|TRBJ2-7|TRBV6-5
ASSYTALYEQY
>12|TRBJ2-2|TRBV6-5
ASSNLQGTGELF
>11|TRBJ2-7|TRBV6-5
ASSMTGGLEQY
>12|TRBJ2-1|TRBV19
ASSSGTDTNEQF
>15|TRBJ2-2|TRBV19
ASSIRLAGPPTGELF